The 22 T cell receptor beta chains below come from one sample, sequenced in a study of blood T cell repertoires in COVID-19. Sequenced by immunoSEQ multiplex PCR; TCRdb stores in-frame clones only, minus some. The data show 90,000 to 120,000 clones, more than 80% seen once. Sequencing was carried out using peripheral blood. Receptor source: a man aged 55-75 years with acute or convalescent COVID-19.

This clone was observed once. V and J are TRBV18 and TRBJ2-3, with D unresolved. Deletions cut 4 bases from V and 5 bases from J, with 4 bases between. There are 11 residues in the CDR3. Germline V CDR1 and CDR2: KGHSH, LQKENI. CDR3 DNA sequence: TGTGCCAGCTCACGTCGAGATACGCAGTATTTT. As protein: CASSRRDTQYF.

V is TRBV6-5 and J is TRBJ2-1; TRBD2 matches 11 bases. Germline V gene data show CDR1 as MNHEY and CDR2 as SVGAGI. The length of the CDR3 is 14 residues. V trimming: 6 bases; J trimming: 5 bases; junction bases outside the gene matches: 3. The DNA for the CDR3 is TGTGCCAGCAGACCGACTAGCGGGGACAATGAGCAGTTCTTC. Residues: CASRPTSGDNEQFF.

The table lists this clone with a few counts. The chain carries TRBV19 and TRBJ2-1; 11 bases line up with TRBD2. This CDR3 region has 16 residues. Trimming took 4 bases from V and 9 from J; bases not matched to a gene: 11. Germline values: CDR1 LNHDA, CDR2 SQIVND (reference sequence). In DNA form, the CDR3 reads TGTGCCAGTAGTACTGTAGCGGGAGGGCGCGGTTCTGAGCAGTTCTTC. This encodes CASSTVAGGRGSEQFF.

The rearrangement joins TRBV27 to TRBJ1-6, with TRBD1 matching over 9 bases. This CDR3 comprises 16 residues. V trimming: 6 bases; J trimming: 6 bases; junction bases outside the gene matches: 9. The germline gives CDR1 MNHEY, CDR2 SMNVEV (reference sequence). This CDR3 reads CASRSIQGASNSPLHF. CDR3 nucleotides: TGTGCCAGCAGGAGCATACAGGGGGCCAGTAATTCACCCCTCCACTTT.

V gene TRBV6-5 combines with J gene TRBJ1-1; D perhaps matches TRBD1 (6 bases). The CDR3 length is 13 residues. The germline CDR1 and CDR2 sequences are MNHEY and SVGAGI. V was shortened by 6 bases and J by 9 bases, with 17 bases between the two germline ends. The CDR3 region is CASSLRTARKAFF. Here the CDR3 DNA reads TGTGCCAGCAGCCTTAGGACAGCAAGGAAAGCTTTCTTT.

The chain links TRBV21-1 to TRBJ1-2; the table's TRBD1 call for D was not verified on the DNA. TRBV21-1 is assigned pseudogene status. The CDR3 is 13 amino acids. In DNA form, the CDR3 reads TGTGCCAGCAGCAGGAGGGACAGGGTTGGCTACACCTTC. Protein product: CASSRRDRVGYTF.

V is TRBV10-3 and J is TRBJ1-6; TRBD1 matches 8 bases. J lost 5 bases, V lost 7 bases, and 4 bases had no gene match. The CDR3 contains 14 residues. CDR1 is ENHRY and CDR2 is SYGVKD in the germline V gene. The CDR3 loop is CAINPTGDNSPLHF. The CDR3 DNA follows: TGTGCCATCAACCCGACAGGGGATAATTCACCCCTCCACTTT.

This clone was observed a handful of times. The chain links TRBV11-2 to TRBJ2-3, with 7 bases matching TRBD2. CDR1 and CDR2 from the germline V gene are SGHAT and FQNNGV. The CDR3 extends over 16 amino acids. V lost 6 bases to trimming and J lost 1 base; unmatched junction nucleotides: 10. CDR3 nucleotides: TGTGCCAGCAGGTTTGGCGGGAGTGGAGGCACAGATACGCAGTATTTT. The encoded protein is CASRFGGSGGTDTQYF.

The chain employs TRBV30 and TRBJ2-5; D ambiguous. Trimming shortened V by 0 bases and J by 2 bases, and 4 bases separated the two germline ends. CDR1 and CDR2 from the germline V gene are GTSNPN and SVGIG (reference sequence). CDR3 length: 12 amino acids. The CDR3 DNA follows: TGTGCCTGGAGTGTACTACAAGAGACCCAGTACTTC. Translating gives CAWSVLQETQYF. The complete variable domain, with remaining parts taken from reference TRBV30 and TRBJ2-5, reads SQTIHQWPATLVQPVGSPLSLECTVEGTSNPNLYWYRQAAGRGLQLLFYSVGIGQISSEVPQNLSASRPQDRQFILSSKKLLLSDSGFYLCAWSVLQETQYFGPGTRLLVL.

This chain connects TRBV13 to TRBJ2-5; TRBD2 aligns across 8 bases. Germline CDR1 PRHDT, CDR2 FYEKMQ (reference sequence). The CDR3 contains 14 residues. The ends lost 8 bases at V and 9 bases at J; junction bases unmatched: 14. CDR3 protein: CASGGDPGGTPQYF. The CDR3 nucleotides are TGTGCCAGCGGGGGGGACCCGGGAGGGACTCCCCAGTACTTC.

CDR3: CASFRTSRGADTQYF. The CDR3, as DNA: TGTGCCAGCTTTCGGACTAGCCGAGGGGCGGATACGCAGTATTTT. The chain uses TRBV5-6 and TRBJ2-3; 8 nucleotides agree with TRBD2. There are 15 residues in the CDR3. With V trimmed by 7 bases and J by 6 bases, 13 bases remained unmatched. Germline V lookup: CDR1 SGHDT, CDR2 YYEEEE. Full variable domain (missing parts from reference TRBV5-6 and TRBJ2-3): DAGVTQSPTHLIKTRGQQVTLRCSPKSGHDTVSWYQQALGQGPQFIFQYYEEEERQRGNFPDRFSGHQFPNYSSELNVNALLLGDSALYLCASFRTSRGADTQYFGPGTRLTVL.

The chain carries TRBV7-2 and TRBJ2-1; the D gene is possibly TRBD1 (5 bases). The CDR3 contains 14 residues. V lost 5 bases, J lost 9 bases, and 17 bases lay in between. The germline V gene has CDR1 SGHTA and CDR2 FQGNSA. CDR3 nucleotides: TGTGCCAGCAGCCTCCGCCCCAGGGATAGTGAGCAGTTCTTC. Its protein is CASSLRPRDSEQFF.

A word on this clone: Relative to the germline gene, one junction end is altered; a read error may explain this. V is TRBV19 and J is TRBJ1-6, with a tentative D call TRBD1 (6 bases). Germline V gives CDR1 LNHDA, CDR2 SQIVND (reference sequence). The CDR3 spans 14 residues. In DNA, the CDR3 is TGTGCCAGTAGTATCGCCACAGGGCTCCCGCTCGAGTCCTTT. As protein: CASSIATGLPLESF.

V usage is TRBV5-1 and J usage is TRBJ2-5, with D unclear. V dropped 4 bases and J dropped 4 bases, with 14 bases sitting between them. CDR3 size: 14 residues. Germline loops: CDR1 SGHRS, CDR2 YFSETQ. The CDR3 DNA follows: TGCGCCAGCAGCCCCGGTGCCCTTGGAGAGACCCAGTACTTC. Amino acids: CASSPGALGETQYF.

J is TRBJ2-1 and V is TRBV5-1; a weak D match, TRBD1 (6 bases). In germline, CDR1 is SGHRS, CDR2 YFSETQ. This CDR3 contains 13 residues. Trimming took off 3 bases at V and 3 bases at J, with 7 bases between the two ends. The CDR3 here is CASSSDSYNEQFF. The CDR3 DNA follows: TGCGCCAGCAGCTCGGACAGCTACAATGAGCAGTTCTTC.

The V and J genes are TRBV4-3 and TRBJ1-4; no firm D call. Trimming took 3 bases from V and 10 from J, leaving 12 bases between them. CDR1 is LGHNA, CDR2 YSLEER, per germline. The CDR3 length is 13 residues. The DNA of the CDR3 is TGCGCCAGCAGCCAGGTCATACGGGGAAAACTGTTTTTT. Translating it yields CASSQVIRGKLFF.

V usage is TRBV7-2 and J usage is TRBJ2-5; D is possibly TRBD2 (6 bases). Trimming cost V 5 bases and J 0 bases, with 10 bases left between them. The germline V gene has CDR1 SGHTA and CDR2 FQGNSA. The CDR3 spans 14 residues. The CDR3 DNA follows: TGTGCCAGCAGCCAGACTAGGAACCAAGAGACCCAGTACTTC. Translation: CASSQTRNQETQYF.

The rearrangement links TRBV10-3 to TRBJ1-1; possibly TRBD1 for D (6 bases). Germline assignment: CDR1 ENHRY and CDR2 SYGVKD. V was clipped by 6 bases and J by 6 bases, with 11 bases between them. This CDR3 has 12 residues. Written as DNA, the CDR3 is TGTGCCATCAGCCTGACAGGTTCTGAAGCTTTCTTT. It translates to CAISLTGSEAFF.

In its sample, this clone was seen a few times. This chain connects TRBV28 to TRBJ1-4; 7 nucleotides align to TRBD1. Germline V lookup: CDR1 MDHEN, CDR2 SYDVKM. CDR3 size: 16 residues. Trimming at V came to 1 base and at J to 7 bases, leaving 9 bases not matched to a gene. This CDR3 reads CASSLSLQGLGEKLFF. The CDR3 DNA follows: TGTGCCAGCAGTTTATCCCTACAGGGGCTTGGTGAAAAACTGTTTTTT.

V usage is TRBV5-1 and J usage is TRBJ2-5; no definite D call. Deletions cut 2 bases from V and 2 bases from J, with 7 bases between. Germline-derived CDR1 and CDR2 are SGHRS and YFSETQ. The CDR3 runs 13 residues. The CDR3 nucleotides read TGCGCCAGCAGCTTCAGCAGGCAAGAGACCCAGTACTTC. Translating gives CASSFSRQETQYF. Together with reference TRBV5-1 and TRBJ2-5, the CDR3 gives the full variable domain: KAGVTQTPRYLIKTRGQQVTLSCSPISGHRSVSWYQQTPGQGLQFLFEYFSETQRNKGNFPGRFSGRQFSNSRSEMNVSTLELGDSALYLCASSFSRQETQYFGPGTRLLVL.

The rearrangement links TRBV6-5 to TRBJ2-3; 7 positions match TRBD2. This CDR3 is built from 13 residues. The J segment lost 8 bases and the V segment lost 11 bases, leaving 13 bases of the junction unmatched. Germline V CDR1 and CDR2: MNHEY, SVGAGI. The CDR3 DNA sequence: TGTGCCGCGGAGAGAGGAGCGGGATCTACGCAGTATTTT. Residues: CAAERGAGSTQYF.

About this clone: Compared with germline, one end of the junction differs, possibly owing to a read error. This sequence joins TRBV29-1 and TRBJ2-7; D is perhaps TRBD1 (5 bases). CDR3 length: 12 amino acids. CDR1 and CDR2 (germline): SQVTM, ANQGSEA. The CDR3 DNA is TGCAGCGTTCAAGACAGCGTCAACGAGCAGTACTTC. It translates to CSVQDSVNEQYF.